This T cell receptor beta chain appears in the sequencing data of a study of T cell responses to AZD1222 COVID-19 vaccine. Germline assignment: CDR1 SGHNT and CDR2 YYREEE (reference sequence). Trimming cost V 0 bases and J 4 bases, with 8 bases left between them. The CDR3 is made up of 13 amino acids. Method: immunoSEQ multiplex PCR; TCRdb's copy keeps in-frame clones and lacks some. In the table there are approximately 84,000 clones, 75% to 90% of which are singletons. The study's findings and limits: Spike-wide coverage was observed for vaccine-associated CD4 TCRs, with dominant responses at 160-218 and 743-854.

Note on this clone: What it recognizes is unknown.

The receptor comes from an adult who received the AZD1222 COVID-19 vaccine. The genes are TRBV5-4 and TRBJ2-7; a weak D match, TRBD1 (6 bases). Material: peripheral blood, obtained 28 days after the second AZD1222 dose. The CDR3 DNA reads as TGTGCCAGCAGCTTGGGAACAGGGTACGAGCAGTACTTC. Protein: CASSLGTGYEQYF.